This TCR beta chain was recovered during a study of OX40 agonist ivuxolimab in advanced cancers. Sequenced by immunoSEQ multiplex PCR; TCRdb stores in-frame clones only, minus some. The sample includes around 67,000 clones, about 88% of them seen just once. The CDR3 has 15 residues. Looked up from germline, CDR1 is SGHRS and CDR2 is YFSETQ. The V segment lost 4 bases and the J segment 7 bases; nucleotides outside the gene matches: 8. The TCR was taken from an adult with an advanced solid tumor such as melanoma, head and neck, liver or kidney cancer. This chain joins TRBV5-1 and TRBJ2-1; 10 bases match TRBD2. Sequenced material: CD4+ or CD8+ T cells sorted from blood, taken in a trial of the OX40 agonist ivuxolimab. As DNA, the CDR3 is TGCGCCAGCAGCCCCGGGACTAGCGTCGGGAATGAGCAGTTCTTC. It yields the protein CASSPGTSVGNEQFF.